The entry that follows covers one T cell receptor (beta chain) sequence. This sample is drawn from a study of PD-L1 blockade in urothelial cancer. Study-level background: Patients had undergone 0 to 3 prior chemotherapy regimens. There were a median of about 150,000 T cells in blood samples.

Time point denoted: peripheral blood 6 weeks after treatment start. Each patient's cancer was a locally advanced or metastatic urothelial carcinoma. CDR3 length: 13 amino acids. The germline V gene encodes CDR1 KGHSH and CDR2 LQKENI. V was pared by 2 bases and J by 6 bases, with 8 bases between. Clones were read by immunoSEQ multiplex PCR, and TCRdb kept only the in-frame ones, dropping some. The data hold more than 90,000 clones, with roughly 80% observed a single time. The material sequenced was PBMCs, taken around atezolizumab (anti-PD-L1) treatment. The V call is TRBV18, the J call TRBJ1-3; D ambiguous. This clonotype was sampled from a man in his 70s with urothelial cancer. CDR3 nucleotide sequence: TGTGCCAGCTCACCAGAGGGCCCAAACACCATATATTTT. Translated, it gives CASSPEGPNTIYF.